Listed below are T cell receptor beta chains from one sample, sequenced in a study of blood T cell repertoires in COVID-19. Sequencing used immunoSEQ multiplex PCR; TCRdb keeps in-frame clones, though not all of them. The sample contains fewer than 60,000 clones, around nine tenths of which appear only once. The sequenced sample consisted of peripheral blood. The receptors shown here come from a woman aged 55-69 years with COVID-19, enrolled during active disease. CDR3s include the opening cysteine and the closing phenylalanine or tryptophan. The D gene is left open where the match is weak. Expanded clones are given a class, and other clones once, few, many or no size at all.

J | size | D | V | DNA | CDR3
TRBJ2-1 | . | TRBD2 | TRBV28 | TGTGCCAGCAGTCAAACTAGCGGGAGTATCAATGAGCAGTTCTTC | CASSQTSGSINEQFF
TRBJ1-5 | . | . | TRBV19 | TGTGCCAGCGCAGTGAGCAATCAGCCCCAGCATTTT | CASAVSNQPQHF
TRBJ2-7 | medium-sized | TRBD1 | TRBV13 | TGTGCCAGCAGCCCCCGGACAGGAGGCTACGAGCAGTACTTC | CASSPRTGGYEQYF
TRBJ2-1 | . | . | TRBV7-3 | TGTGCCAGCAGCTTAACAAATTACAACAATGAGCAGTTCTTC | CASSLTNYNNEQFF
TRBJ2-1 | . | TRBD2 | TRBV24-1 | TGTGCCACCAGTGATCCTAGCGGGGGAGGGAATGAGCAGTTCTTC | CATSDPSGGGNEQFF
TRBJ1-4 | . | . | TRBV18 | TGTGCCAGCTCACCTAACGGAGCAACTAATGAAAAACTGTTTTTT | CASSPNGATNEKLFF
TRBJ2-7 | . | . | TRBV5-4 | TGTGCCAGCAGACTTACGGGAGACCTCTCCTACGAGCAGTACTTC | CASRLTGDLSYEQYF
TRBJ2-7 | . | . | TRBV27 | TGTGCCAGCAGTTTATCCGGTCGGGAAAGACACACTAACGAGCAGTACTTC | CASSLSGRERHTNEQYF
TRBJ2-1 | . | TRBD2 | TRBV9 | TGTGCCAGCAGCGTAGGGGGGCGGGAGGGCCCCTACAATGAGCAGTTCTTC | CASSVGGREGPYNEQFF
TRBJ1-6 | once | . | TRBV12-5 | TGTGCTAGTGGTTTGGTACTAGGCCGAGATAATTCACCCCTCCACTTT | CASGLVLGRDNSPLHF
TRBJ2-7 | . | . | TRBV6-6 | TGTGCCAGCAGTTACGGGTCCCAGGGTCAGGGGCAGTACTTC | CASSYGSQGQGQYF
TRBJ2-7 | . | TRBD1 | TRBV11-2 | TGTGCCAGCAGCTTTTGGGGGGGACAGGGGTCGTCCTACGAGCAGTACTTC | CASSFWGGQGSSYEQYF
TRBJ2-1 | . | . | TRBV6-5 | TGTGCCAGCAGTTACGCTCGCGGCGATGAGCAGTTCTTC | CASSYARGDEQFF
TRBJ1-1 | . | TRBD1 | TRBV18 | TGTGCCAGCTCACCAGACTTGACAGGGCCCACTGAAGCTTTCTTT | CASSPDLTGPTEAFF
TRBJ2-5 | . | . | TRBV2 | TGTGCCAGCATTCCAGGGCCCTCTCAAGAGACCCAGTACTTC | CASIPGPSQETQYF
TRBJ1-3 | . | . | TRBV14 | TGTGCCAGCAGACAGGAGTTCACCATATATTTT | CASRQEFTIYF
TRBJ2-7 | . | . | TRBV5-5 | TGTGCCAGCAGTTTTGACCGGGACTCATTACGAGGTAACGAGCAGTACTTC | CASSFDRDSLRGNEQYF
TRBJ2-5 | . | . | TRBV12-3/TRBV12-4 | TGTGCCAGCAGTTGGCAGATGTTTGAGACCCAGTACTTC | CASSWQMFETQYF
TRBJ1-4 | . | TRBD1 | TRBV18 | TGTGCCAGCTCCCCCACAGGGGGCACTAATGAAAAACTGTTTTTT | CASSPTGGTNEKLFF
TRBJ1-3 | . | . | TRBV2 | TGTGCCAGCAGGGATAGACGCGGGTACACCATATATTTT | CASRDRRGYTIYF
TRBJ2-1 | . | . | TRBV3-1/TRBV3-2 | TGTGCCAGCAGCCCCGGGGGTAGCATCGAGCAGTTCTTC | CASSPGGSIEQFF
TRBJ2-5 | . | TRBD1 | TRBV11-2 | TGTGCCAGCAGCACCAACAGGGGCACAGAGACCCAGTACTTC | CASSTNRGTETQYF
TRBJ1-2 | . | TRBD1 | TRBV27 | TGTGCCAGCCGGGGCAGGGGGCTTGGCTACACCTTC | CASRGRGLGYTF
TRBJ2-7 | . | TRBD1 | TRBV19 | TGTGCCAGTAGTACAATCCGGGACAGGTTGTACGAGCAGTACTTC | CASSTIRDRLYEQYF
TRBJ2-7 | . | TRBD2 | TRBV19 | TGTGCCAGTAGTATCGGCGCTAGCGGGACCGAGATGGGTTACGAGCAGTACTTC | CASSIGASGTEMGYEQYF
TRBJ1-5 | . | TRBD1 | TRBV28 | TGTGCCAGCAGTATCCTGACAGGGGTCGACCAGCCCCAGCATTTT | CASSILTGVDQPQHF
TRBJ2-7 | . | TRBD1 | TRBV28 | TGTGCCAGCAGTTTAGACAGGGTGATCTACGAGCAGTACTTC | CASSLDRVIYEQYF
TRBJ1-4 | . | . | TRBV11-2 | TGTGCCAGCAGTTTATATAAGGGTGCCAGGGAACTGTTTTTT | CASSLYKGARELFF